Sequencing of this T cell receptor beta chain was carried out in a study of shared clonotypes between healthy human individuals. Sequenced by immunoSEQ multiplex PCR; TCRdb stores in-frame clones only, minus some. The table records over 1.4 million clones, approximately 97% of them present only once. This CDR3 is built from 16 residues. The germline CDR1 and CDR2 sequences are SGHTA and FQGNSA. Between the trimmed V and J ends, which lost 7 bases and 6 bases, there was a span of 24 bases. Only Caucasian adults living in Nashville, Tennessee served as donors. The study separated CD4+ cells into CD45RA+ naive and CD45RA-negative memory subsets.

The chain has TRBV7-2 and TRBJ1-2, with D possibly being TRBD1 (5 bases). This TCR came from a man in his thirties or forties in good health. Sequences were obtained from naive CD4+ T cells sorted from blood. Subset reported: CD45RA+ positively selected. This CDR3 reads CASTQDFRVRGDGYTF. As DNA, the CDR3 is TGTGCCAGCACCCAAGATTTTCGTGTTAGGGGAGATGGCTACACCTTC.